Listed here are 32 T cell receptor beta chains from one sample, sequenced in a study of T cell responses to AZD1222 COVID-19 vaccine. Sequencing used immunoSEQ multiplex PCR; TCRdb keeps in-frame clones, though not all of them. The data show roughly 77,000 clones, around nine tenths seen once. The input for sequencing was peripheral blood, taken on day 0 of AZD1222 vaccination. The receptors were sampled from an adult in good health.

The J gene is TRBJ2-2, the V gene TRBV19; 11 bases agree with TRBD2. V lost 5 bases and J lost 5; bases outside the gene matches: 1. The CDR3 length is 14 residues. From germline, CDR1 is LNHDA and CDR2 SQIVND (reference sequence). CDR3: CASSASGGTGELFF. As DNA, the CDR3 is TGTGCCAGTAGTGCTAGCGGGGGGACCGGGGAGCTGTTTTTT.

This chain links TRBV11-1 with TRBJ2-1; D is uncertain. Per germline, CDR1 SGHAT and CDR2 FQDESV (reference sequence). The V and J ends lost 1 base and 0 bases respectively, with 4 bases between them. The CDR3 is 14 amino acids. CDR3 loop: CASSLGLSYNEQFF. The CDR3 region has the DNA TGTGCCAGCAGCTTAGGACTCTCCTACAATGAGCAGTTCTTC. The variable domain in full, with the rest retrieved from reference TRBV11-1 and TRBJ2-1, is EAEVAQSPRYKITEKSQAVAFWCDPISGHATLYWYRQILGQGPELLVQFQDESVVDDSQLPKDRFSAERLKGVDSTLKIQPAELGDSAMYLCASSLGLSYNEQFFGPGTRLTVL.

This clone was seen only once. This chain links TRBV5-4 with TRBJ2-6, with D unresolved. Germline lookup yields CDR1 SGHNT and CDR2 YYREEE (reference sequence). The ends were cut back, 2 bases at V and 0 bases at J, with 6 bases in the middle. CDR3 length: 15 residues. The CDR3 loop reads CASSLRSSGANVLTF. DNA of the CDR3: TGTGCCAGCAGCTTACGGAGCTCTGGGGCCAACGTCCTGACTTTC.

The chain joins TRBV10-2 to TRBJ2-1, with D perhaps matching TRBD1 or TRBD2 (5 bases each). CDR3 length: 13 residues. V lost 6 bases and J 5 bases, leaving 11 bases between the germline ends. Germline V gene data show CDR1 as WSHSY and CDR2 as SAAADI. CDR3 loop: CASSGTADNEQFF. In nucleotides, the CDR3 is TGCGCCAGCAGCGGGACGGCAGACAATGAGCAGTTCTTC.

J is TRBJ2-3 and V is TRBV7-2; TRBD2 matches at 12 bases. Trimming at V came to 3 bases and at J to 2 bases, leaving 3 bases not matched to a gene. The length of the CDR3 is 16 residues. Germline assignment: CDR1 SGHTA and CDR2 FQGNSA. CDR3 coding DNA: TGTGCCAGCAGCTTTACTAGCGGGGGGCACACAGATACGCAGTATTTT. Its protein product is CASSFTSGGHTDTQYF. Looking up the rest from reference TRBV7-2 and TRBJ2-3 gives the full variable domain: GAGVSQSPSNKVTEKGKDVELRCDPISGHTALYWYRQSLGQGLEFLIYFQGNSAPDKSGLPSDRFSAERTGGSVSTLTIQRTQQEDSAVYLCASSFTSGGHTDTQYFGPGTRLTVL.

This clone showed up just once. The chain couples TRBV6-2 or TRBV6-3 to TRBJ2-3; D unclear. V was pared by 2 bases and J by 6 bases, with 12 bases between. Germline V gives CDR1 MNHEY, CDR2 SVGEGT. The CDR3 sequence is 14 residues long. The CDR3 coding sequence is TGTGCCAGCAGTTACCCCCTAAACCCGGATACGCAGTATTTT. It codes for CASSYPLNPDTQYF.

J is TRBJ2-5 and V is TRBV11-2; TRBD2 matches at 8 bases. V shed 1 base, J shed 3 bases, and the junction held 10 bases outside the gene matches. The CDR3 extends over 17 amino acids. Germline V gene sequence: CDR1 SGHAT, CDR2 FQNNGV. The chain's CDR3 is CASSLVGSGVTKETQYF. The CDR3 DNA follows: TGTGCCAGCAGCTTAGTTGGTAGCGGGGTCACGAAAGAGACCCAGTACTTC.

This sequence joins TRBV7-9 and TRBJ2-1; 9 bases agree with TRBD1. Germline V lookup: CDR1 SEHNR, CDR2 FQNEAQ (reference sequence). V dropped 1 base and J dropped 7; count of bases not matched to a gene: 5. This CDR3 comprises 15 residues. CDR3 region: CASSLDGTGRNEQFF. The CDR3 nucleotides are TGTGCCAGCAGCTTAGACGGGACAGGGAGAAATGAGCAGTTCTTC.

The V and J genes are TRBV9 and TRBJ2-7; TRBD2 agrees at 12 bases. Trimming removed 2 bases from V and 2 bases from J; junction bases left unmatched: 2. The germline CDR1 and CDR2 sequences are SGDLS and YYNGEE. This CDR3 spans 15 amino acids. CDR3: CASSVSSGGAYEQYF. For the CDR3, the DNA is TGTGCCAGCAGCGTTTCTAGCGGGGGGGCCTACGAGCAGTACTTC.

This chain joins TRBV28 and TRBJ1-6, with D perhaps matching TRBD1 (6 bases). Germline V gene data show CDR1 as MDHEN and CDR2 as SYDVKM. The ends were cut back, 5 bases at V and 16 bases at J, with 18 bases in the middle. This CDR3 spans 13 amino acids. CDR3 in DNA: TGTGCCAGCAGTGCCCCCTCGGGGGCTGGTCTCCACTTT. This gives the protein CASSAPSGAGLHF.

About this clone: Germline is not matched at one junction end, which may reflect a read error. Other DNA sequences in the sample encode the same CDR3. The chain joins TRBV4-3 to TRBJ1-6; no definite D call. CDR1 and CDR2 (germline): LGHNA, YSLEER. The CDR3 spans 16 residues. In nucleotides, the CDR3 is TGCGCCAGCAGCCAAGAGGGCCTAGGGAAAAATTCGCCCCTCCACTTT. It specifies CASSQEGLGKNSPLHF.

The chain uses TRBV21-1 and TRBJ2-7; the table gives TRBD1 as D, unverified against the DNA. TRBV21-1 is termed a pseudogene. The CDR3 has 17 residues. CDR3 sequence (DNA): TGTGCCAGCAGCAAAGCGCGGCGGGACAGGGGGCACTACGAGCAGTACTTC. Residues: CASSKARRDRGHYEQYF.

The chain joins TRBV28 to TRBJ1-1; TRBD1 matches at 8 bases. CDR3 length: 14 residues. Germline lookup yields CDR1 MDHEN and CDR2 SYDVKM. The junction had 3 bases not matched to a gene; V was cut back by 2 bases and J by 4 bases. CDR3 nucleotide sequence: TGTGCCAGCAGTTTACTTACAGGGGGCACTGAAGCTTTCTTT. It encodes CASSLLTGGTEAFF.

V usage is TRBV18 and J usage is TRBJ2-4, with 9 bases fitting TRBD1. In germline, CDR1 is KGHSH, CDR2 LQKENI. This CDR3 is 15 amino acids long. V lost 6 bases and J lost 5; bases outside the gene matches: 8. For the CDR3, the DNA is TGTGCCAGCTCCCTAACAGGGGGCGCGGAAAACATTCAGTACTTC. As protein: CASSLTGGAENIQYF.

This chain connects TRBV5-1 to TRBJ2-2, with D possibly called TRBD1 or TRBD2 (7 bases each). Germline V gene lookup returns CDR1 SGHRS and CDR2 YFSETQ. This CDR3 has 17 residues. V was cut by 1 base and J by 0 bases, with 13 bases left in between. The CDR3 region has the DNA TGCGCCAGCAGCTTGCGGGGGGACAGATCGAACACCGGGGAGCTGTTTTTT. This gives the protein CASSLRGDRSNTGELFF.

V and J are TRBV18 and TRBJ1-1, with a possible D match to TRBD1 (6 bases). The length of the CDR3 is 15 residues. The germline CDR1 and CDR2 sequences are KGHSH and LQKENI. V lost 5 bases and J 1 base, leaving 14 bases between the germline ends. The CDR3 DNA is TGTGCCAGCTCATTACAGGGACTCACGAACACTGAAGCTTTCTTT. Protein product: CASSLQGLTNTEAFF.

The chain links TRBV6-2 or TRBV6-3 to TRBJ2-1; D gene ambiguous. The CDR3 is 12 residues long. Deletions cut 5 bases from V and 6 bases from J, with 8 bases between. CDR1 is MNHEY, CDR2 SVGEGT, per germline. The CDR3 region has the DNA TGTGCCAGCAGTAAGACTGTCAATGAGCAGTTCTTC. It translates to CASSKTVNEQFF.

The chain links TRBV11-1 to TRBJ1-2; 7 bases map to TRBD1. CDR3 length: 14 residues. Germline trimming cut 2 bases from V and 1 base from J; bases unmatched to any gene: 1. Germline CDR1 and CDR2: SGHAT and FQDESV (reference sequence). CDR3 nucleotide sequence: TGTGCCAGCAGCTTACGACAGGGTAACTATGGCTACACCTTC. Encoded protein: CASSLRQGNYGYTF.

The CDR3 coding sequence is TGTGCCAGCAGACGTACCGCCGCAAACACCATATATTTT. This translates into CASRRTAANTIYF. The chain carries TRBV6-6 and TRBJ1-3, with unresolved D. This CDR3 contains 13 residues. Germline assignment: CDR1 MNHNY and CDR2 SVGAGI (reference sequence). V lost 6 bases, J lost 6 bases, and 12 bases lay in between.

Written as DNA, the CDR3 is TGTGCCAGCAGCCAAGGGACAGGGTTTCGAGAGACCCAGTACTTC. Protein: CASSQGTGFRETQYF. The chain recombines TRBV14 with TRBJ2-5, with TRBD1 matching over 8 bases. The CDR3 extends over 15 amino acids. With V trimmed by 1 base and J by 4 bases, 5 bases remained unmatched. The germline V gene encodes CDR1 SGHDN and CDR2 FVKESK.

This clone was detected only once. Relative to the germline gene, one junction end is altered; a read error may explain this. The chain uses TRBV7-7 and TRBJ1-5, with D perhaps TRBD1 (5 bases). The germline V gene encodes CDR1 SSHAT and CDR2 FNYEAQ (reference sequence). The CDR3 loop spans 13 amino acids. The CDR3 coding sequence is TGTGCTAGCAGCCTGGGACGGAATCAGCCCCAGCATTTT. It encodes CASSLGRNQPQHF.

The V call is TRBV18, the J call TRBJ1-2; TRBD1 matches 9 bases. There are 17 residues in the CDR3. V shed 1 base, J shed 3 bases, and the junction held 9 bases outside the gene matches. CDR1 and CDR2 from the germline V gene are KGHSH and LQKENI. Here the CDR3 reads CASSPLGVRDRDYGYTF. In nucleotides, the CDR3 is TGTGCCAGCTCACCACTTGGGGTACGGGACAGGGACTATGGCTACACCTTC. The full variable domain, completed using reference TRBV18 and TRBJ1-2, is NAGVMQNPRHLVRRRGQEARLRCSPMKGHSHVYWYRQLPEEGLKFMVYLQKENIIDESGMPKERFSAEFPKEGPSILRIQQVVRGDSAAYFCASSPLGVRDRDYGYTFGSGTRLTVV.

The chain uses TRBV18 and TRBJ2-5, with D unclear. The CDR3 sequence is 13 residues long. Trimming pared 0 bases from V and 3 bases from J, leaving 5 bases between. CDR1 and CDR2 from the germline V gene are KGHSH and LQKENI. Here the CDR3 reads CASSPPWKETQYF. DNA of the CDR3: TGTGCCAGCTCACCACCCTGGAAAGAGACCCAGTACTTC.

The gene calls are TRBV7-2 and TRBJ2-1; D is tentatively TRBD1 or TRBD2 (6 bases each). V was trimmed by 1 base and J by 10 bases, leaving 20 bases between them. This CDR3 spans 16 amino acids. Germline lookup yields CDR1 SGHTA and CDR2 FQGNSA. CDR3 coding DNA: TGTGCCAGCAGCTTAGGAGGCGCCGGGGGCGGAAAAGAGCAGTTCTTC. Encoded protein: CASSLGGAGGGKEQFF.

This rearrangement joins TRBV19 to TRBJ1-1; the D is unclear. The V gene lost 3 bases and the J gene lost 7 bases, with 9 bases spanning the gap. The germline gives CDR1 LNHDA, CDR2 SQIVND (reference sequence). This CDR3 is 12 amino acids long. The CDR3 sequence is CASSIRDFEAFF. The CDR3 bases are TGTGCCAGTAGTATCCGAGATTTTGAAGCTTTCTTT.

The CDR3 protein is CASSLADRGLGNTEAFF. DNA of the CDR3: TGTGCCAGCAGCTTGGCGGACAGGGGGCTGGGGAACACTGAAGCTTTCTTT. The gene calls are TRBV7-9 and TRBJ1-1; 11 bases agree with TRBD1. This CDR3 comprises 17 residues. J was trimmed by 1 base and V by 3 bases; bases with no gene match: 7. Germline CDR1 is SEHNR and CDR2 is FQNEAQ (reference sequence).

The chain is built from TRBV9 and TRBJ2-5; no clear D gene. CDR3 length equals 13 residues. The V gene's germline CDR1 is SGDLS and CDR2 YYNGEE. V gave up 6 bases and J gave up 4 bases, with 13 bases separating them. The CDR3 DNA reads as TGTGCCAGCAAAAATATTCCCCCAGAGACCCAGTACTTC. Translated, it gives CASKNIPPETQYF.

This clone was recorded only once. The V gene is TRBV5-4, the J gene TRBJ2-1, with 10 bases matching TRBD2. CDR1 is SGHNT, CDR2 YYREEE, per germline (reference sequence). The CDR3 covers 14 residues. The ends lost 2 bases at V and 10 bases at J; junction bases unmatched: 6. CDR3 amino acids: CASSFFLAGAEQFF. CDR3 nucleotide sequence: TGTGCCAGCAGCTTTTTTCTAGCGGGGGCCGAGCAGTTCTTC.

This clone was found a few times. The rearrangement uses TRBV5-1 and TRBJ2-7; the D gene is possibly TRBD1 (5 bases). V was shortened by 4 bases and J by 2 bases, with 13 bases between the two germline ends. Germline values: CDR1 SGHRS, CDR2 YFSETQ. The CDR3 sequence is 14 residues long. CDR3 sequence reads: CASSAGGHTYEQYF. The DNA of the CDR3 is TGCGCCAGCAGCGCTGGCGGACACACCTACGAGCAGTACTTC.

The chain is built from TRBV6-1 and TRBJ2-5; 9 bases line up with TRBD1. Germline values: CDR1 MNHNS, CDR2 SASEGT. V shed 0 bases, J shed 3 bases, and the junction held 8 bases outside the gene matches. The CDR3 is 17 residues long. CDR3 coding DNA: TGTGCCAGCAGTGAAGCGACCCGGACAGGGGTTGAAGAGACCCAGTACTTC. This translates into CASSEATRTGVEETQYF.

Only one count was recorded for this clone. The chain couples TRBV7-2 to TRBJ1-2; possible D gene TRBD1, 5 bases. Germline loops: CDR1 SGHTA, CDR2 FQGNSA. CDR3 size: 15 residues. V lost 7 bases and J 8 bases, leaving 23 bases between the germline ends. CDR3 DNA sequence: TGTGCCAGCACAATAAGGCAGGGTCAGGGAAACGGCTACACCTTC. Protein: CASTIRQGQGNGYTF. Complete variable domain (other parts from reference TRBV7-2 and TRBJ1-2): GAGVSQSPSNKVTEKGKDVELRCDPISGHTALYWYRQSLGQGLEFLIYFQGNSAPDKSGLPSDRFSAERTGGSVSTLTIQRTQQEDSAVYLCASTIRQGQGNGYTFGSGTRLTVV.

The chain has TRBV29-1 and TRBJ1-1; no reliable D call. V was trimmed by 7 bases and J by 3 bases, leaving 15 bases between them. This CDR3 region has 13 residues. Germline values: CDR1 SQVTM, CDR2 ANQGSEA. CDR3 sequence reads: CSAAVNWDTEAFF. CDR3 nucleotides: TGCAGCGCAGCGGTGAATTGGGACACTGAAGCTTTCTTT.